The present entry profiles one T cell receptor (beta chain) with its context. Its binding antigen is unknown. There are no base qualities to consult, and no much larger clone falls within one base. These data originate in a study of sequential checkpoint blockade in melanoma (dated 2019 in TCRdb). Describing the broader study: In a 1:1 randomization, patients received either first-line nivolumab then ipilimumab (arm A) or ipilimumab then nivolumab (arm B). Maintenance nivolumab came after both trial sequences. Study-wide findings and limitations: Validation of the response-prediction model combining TCR metrics and mutation burden is needed in larger, independent patient cohorts.

The germline V gene gives CDR1 as SGHNT and CDR2 as YENEEA. The CDR3 spans 13 residues, from the cysteine through the phenylalanine. Kept here is only the CDR3 DNA, which spans 39 bases and is read in frame from base 1. For this chain, trimming is 5 bases at the V end and 4 bases at the J end, and the number of junction bases without a gene match is 2. The sample's treatment or condition label, in plain terms: randomized to nivolumab then ipilimumab (arm A) or the reverse (arm B). Prior DNA-damaging chemotherapy had not been received by any trial patient. A FACS Aria II flow cytometer was used to sort live CD3+CD8+ cells that were negative for CD19 and CD56 from thawed PBMCs. Samples came from patients with melanoma in CheckMate 064, a randomized, open-label phase II trial of sequential checkpoint blockade. Peripheral blood mononuclear cells were collected by leukapheresis, purified using Ficoll-Paque, and frozen in human serum containing roughly 10% DMSO. Purity of sorted blood CD3+CD8+ cells was verified at >95% immediately after sorting, followed by DNA extraction.

The immunoSEQ Assay was used to immunosequence TCRbeta CDR3 regions from genomic DNA. Before high-throughput sequencing, genomic DNA was amplified using bias-controlled multiplex PCR. The authors' analysis ran thus. To quantify the absolute abundance of each unique TCRbeta CDR3 region, the sequences were collapsed and filtered. Clonality, defined as 1 minus Pielou's evenness, was calculated using only productive rearrangements. A previously published method was used to identify clones with significantly greater frequencies in on-treatment samples than in baseline samples. The table comes from immuneACCESS by way of TCRdb, which keeps in-frame sequences with V and J called. Part of the clones is missing from these tables; in studies checked, under half for an unresolved V gene and the rest for unknown reasons. Clone size and V and J calls were adopted from that table, with D and trimming inferred from the DNA. The sample contains approximately 20,000 clones, roughly 53% of them found a single time. Together, the top ten hold under 20% of the sample.

The rearranged segments are TRBV11-3 and TRBJ2-1, with 7 junctional bases fitting TRBD2. This receptor was taken from a human donor with melanoma. This sample comprised CD8+ T cells sorted from blood (inferred from file names), obtained from a patient given nivolumab and ipilimumab in sequence. The nucleotide sequence is TGTGCCAGCAGCGTGGGACTATACAATGAGCAGTTCTTC. Its protein product is CASSVGLYNEQFF.